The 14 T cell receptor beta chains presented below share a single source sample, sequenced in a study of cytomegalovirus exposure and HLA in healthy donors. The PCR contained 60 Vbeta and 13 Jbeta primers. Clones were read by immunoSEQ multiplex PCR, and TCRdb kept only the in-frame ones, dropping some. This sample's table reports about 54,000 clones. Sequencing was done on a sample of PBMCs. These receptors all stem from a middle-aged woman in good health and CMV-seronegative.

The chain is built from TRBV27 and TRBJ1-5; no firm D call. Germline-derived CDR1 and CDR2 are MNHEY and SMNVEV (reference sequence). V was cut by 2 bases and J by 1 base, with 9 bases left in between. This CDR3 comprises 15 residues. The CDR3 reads CASSLVSESNQPQHF. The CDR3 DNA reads TGTGCCAGCAGTTTAGTATCAGAAAGCAATCAGCCCCAGCATTTT.

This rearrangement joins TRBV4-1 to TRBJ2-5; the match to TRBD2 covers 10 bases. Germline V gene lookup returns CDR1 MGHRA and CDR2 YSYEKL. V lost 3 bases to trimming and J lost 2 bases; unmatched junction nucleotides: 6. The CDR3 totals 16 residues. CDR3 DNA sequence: TGCGCCAGCAGCCACTCTAGCGGGGGACTTCAAGAGACCCAGTACTTC. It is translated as CASSHSSGGLQETQYF.

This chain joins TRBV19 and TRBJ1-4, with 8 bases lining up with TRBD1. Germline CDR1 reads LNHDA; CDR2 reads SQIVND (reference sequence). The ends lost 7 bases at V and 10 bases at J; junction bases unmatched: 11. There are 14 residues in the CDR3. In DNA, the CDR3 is TGTGCCAGTACGATACAGGGGGAAGGAGGAAAACTGTTTTTT. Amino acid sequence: CASTIQGEGGKLFF.

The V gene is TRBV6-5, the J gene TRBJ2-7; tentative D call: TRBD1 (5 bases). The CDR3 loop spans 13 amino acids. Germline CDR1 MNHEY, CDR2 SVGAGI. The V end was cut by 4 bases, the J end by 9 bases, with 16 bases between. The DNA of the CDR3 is TGTGCCAGCAGTTCACAGGAGTTCTTGGGGCAGTACTTC. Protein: CASSSQEFLGQYF.

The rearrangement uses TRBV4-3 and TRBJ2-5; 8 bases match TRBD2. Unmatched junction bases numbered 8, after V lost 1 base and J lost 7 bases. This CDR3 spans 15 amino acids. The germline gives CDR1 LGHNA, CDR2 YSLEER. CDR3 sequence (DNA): TGCGCCAGCAGCCAAGTTACTAGCGGAGTTGCGACCCAGTACTTC. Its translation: CASSQVTSGVATQYF.

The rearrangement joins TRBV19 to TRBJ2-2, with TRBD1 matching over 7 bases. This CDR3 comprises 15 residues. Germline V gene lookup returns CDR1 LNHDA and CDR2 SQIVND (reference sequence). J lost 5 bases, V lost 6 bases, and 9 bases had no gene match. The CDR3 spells CASRSQQGRTGELFF. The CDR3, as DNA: TGTGCCAGTAGGTCCCAACAGGGGAGAACCGGGGAGCTGTTTTTT. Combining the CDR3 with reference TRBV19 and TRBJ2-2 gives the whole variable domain DGGITQSPKYLFRKEGQNVTLSCEQNLNHDAMYWYRQDPGQGLRLIYYSQIVNDFQKGDIAEGYSVSREKKESFPLTVTSAQKNPTAFYLCASRSQQGRTGELFFGEGSRLTVL.

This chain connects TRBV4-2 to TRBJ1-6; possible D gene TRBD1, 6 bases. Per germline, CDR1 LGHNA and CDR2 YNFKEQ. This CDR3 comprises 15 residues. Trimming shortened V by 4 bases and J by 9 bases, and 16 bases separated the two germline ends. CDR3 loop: CASSPRERGSSPLHF. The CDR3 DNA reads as TGTGCCAGCAGCCCTCGGGAAAGGGGGAGTTCACCCCTCCACTTT.

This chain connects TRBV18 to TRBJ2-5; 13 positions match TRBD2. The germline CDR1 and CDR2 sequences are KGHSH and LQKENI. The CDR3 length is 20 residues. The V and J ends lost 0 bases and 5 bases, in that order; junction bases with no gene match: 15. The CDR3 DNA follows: TGTGCCAGCTCACCACCGAGGACAGGTGGACTAGCGGGAGAAAGGGAGACCCAGTACTTC. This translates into CASSPPRTGGLAGERETQYF. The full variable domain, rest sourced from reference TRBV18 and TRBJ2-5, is NAGVMQNPRHLVRRRGQEARLRCSPMKGHSHVYWYRQLPEEGLKFMVYLQKENIIDESGMPKERFSAEFPKEGPSILRIQQVVRGDSAAYFCASSPPRTGGLAGERETQYFGPGTRLLVL.

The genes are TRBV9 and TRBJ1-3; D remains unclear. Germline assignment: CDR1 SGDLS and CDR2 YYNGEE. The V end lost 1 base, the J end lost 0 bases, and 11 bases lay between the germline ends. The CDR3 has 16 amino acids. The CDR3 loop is CASSVSEGLSGNTIYF. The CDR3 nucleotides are TGTGCCAGCAGCGTATCAGAGGGCCTCTCTGGAAACACCATATATTTT.

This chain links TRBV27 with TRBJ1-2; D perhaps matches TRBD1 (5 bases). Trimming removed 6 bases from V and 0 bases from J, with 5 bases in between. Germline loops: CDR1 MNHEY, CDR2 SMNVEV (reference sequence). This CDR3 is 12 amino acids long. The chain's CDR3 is CASRTANYGYTF. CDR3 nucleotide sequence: TGTGCCAGCAGGACAGCTAACTATGGCTACACCTTC.

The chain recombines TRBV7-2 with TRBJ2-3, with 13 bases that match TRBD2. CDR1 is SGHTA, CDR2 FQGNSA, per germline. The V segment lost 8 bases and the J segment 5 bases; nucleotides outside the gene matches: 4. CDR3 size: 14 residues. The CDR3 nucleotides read TGTGCCAGCTCACTAGCGGGGGGGGGAGATACGCAGTATTTT. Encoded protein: CASSLAGGGDTQYF.

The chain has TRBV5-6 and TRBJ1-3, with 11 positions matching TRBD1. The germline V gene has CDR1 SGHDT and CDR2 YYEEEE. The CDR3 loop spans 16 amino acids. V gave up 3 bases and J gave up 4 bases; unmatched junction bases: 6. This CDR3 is CASSSDRGLSGNTIYF. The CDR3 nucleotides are TGTGCCAGCAGCTCGGACAGGGGGCTTTCAGGAAACACCATATATTTT.

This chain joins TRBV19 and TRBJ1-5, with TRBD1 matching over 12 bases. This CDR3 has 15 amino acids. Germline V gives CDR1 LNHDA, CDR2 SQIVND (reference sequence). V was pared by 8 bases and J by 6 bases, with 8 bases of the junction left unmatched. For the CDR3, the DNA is TGTGCCAGTGGGGGACAGGGGGCGGTGGGTCAGCCCCAGCATTTT. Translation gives CASGGQGAVGQPQHF. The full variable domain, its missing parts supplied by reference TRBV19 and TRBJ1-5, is DGGITQSPKYLFRKEGQNVTLSCEQNLNHDAMYWYRQDPGQGLRLIYYSQIVNDFQKGDIAEGYSVSREKKESFPLTVTSAQKNPTAFYLCASGGQGAVGQPQHFGDGTRLSIL.

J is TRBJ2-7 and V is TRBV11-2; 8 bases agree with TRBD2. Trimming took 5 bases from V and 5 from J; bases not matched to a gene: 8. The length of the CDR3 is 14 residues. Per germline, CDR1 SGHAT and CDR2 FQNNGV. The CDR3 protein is CASSPYSSGHEQYF. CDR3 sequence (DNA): TGTGCCAGCAGCCCCTACTCTAGCGGGCACGAGCAGTACTTC.